Each of the 18 T cell receptor beta chains below was sequenced from the same sample in a study of blood T cell repertoires in COVID-19. This table comes from immunoSEQ multiplex PCR, and its TCRdb copy is limited to in-frame clones, with some not included. The data show around 99,000 clones, around four fifths seen once. The sample was peripheral blood. The receptors here all came from a woman aged 60-75 years with acute or convalescent COVID-19.

The rearrangement joins TRBV25-1 to TRBJ2-3, with 11 bases lining up with TRBD2. Germline-derived CDR1 and CDR2 are MGHDK and SYGVNS. V dropped 5 bases and J dropped 5; count of bases not matched to a gene: 12. The CDR3 runs 17 residues. CDR3 residues: CASSSIFSGGGLDTQYF. As DNA, the CDR3 is TGTGCCAGCAGTTCTATTTTTAGCGGGGGGGGTTTAGATACGCAGTATTTT.

The chain employs TRBV30 and TRBJ2-2; 8 nucleotides agree with TRBD2. The CDR3 contains 14 residues. Per germline, CDR1 GTSNPN and CDR2 SVGIG (reference sequence). V lost 2 bases and J lost 5; bases outside the gene matches: 4. Here the CDR3 DNA reads TGTGCCTGGAGTACCGGGGGGGGAACCGGGGAGCTGTTTTTT. This encodes CAWSTGGGTGELFF.

CDR3 sequence: CAISQGQGVSYEQYF. The CDR3 bases are TGTGCCATCAGCCAGGGACAGGGAGTCTCCTACGAGCAGTACTTC. The V gene is TRBV10-3, the J gene TRBJ2-7, with 9 bases lining up with TRBD1. The junction had 6 bases not matched to a gene; V was cut back by 6 bases and J by 0 bases. The CDR3 is made up of 15 amino acids. CDR1 is ENHRY, CDR2 SYGVKD, per germline.

This clone showed up just once. V and J are TRBV7-2 and TRBJ1-6; no reliable D call. Trimming cost V 4 bases and J 7 bases, with 11 bases left between them. This CDR3 is built from 14 residues. Germline V CDR1 and CDR2: SGHTA, FQGNSA. The CDR3 loop is CASSSGKLNSPLHF. The CDR3 region has the DNA TGTGCCAGCAGCTCAGGCAAGCTCAATTCACCCCTCCACTTT.

Only a few counts were recorded for this clone. The rearrangement joins TRBV7-9 to TRBJ1-6; D gene ambiguous. The CDR3 totals 12 residues. Germline CDR1 and CDR2: SEHNR and FQNEAQ (reference sequence). Trimming removed 4 bases at V and 5 bases at J, with 3 bases between. CDR3 bases: TGTGCCAGCAGCTCGGATAATTCACCCCTCCACTTT. It is translated as CASSSDNSPLHF. Full variable domain (outside the CDR3, taken from reference TRBV7-9 and TRBJ1-6): DTGVSQNPRHKITKRGQNVTFRCDPISEHNRLYWYRQTLGQGPEFLTYFQNEAQLEKSRLLSDRFSAERPKGSFSTLEIQRTEQGDSAMYLCASSSDNSPLHFGNGTRLTVT.

V and J are TRBV5-1 and TRBJ2-3; the match to TRBD2 covers 8 bases. Germline V gene lookup returns CDR1 SGHRS and CDR2 YFSETQ. The CDR3 length is 17 residues. The V and J ends lost 6 bases and 1 base, in that order; junction bases with no gene match: 13. CDR3 sequence reads: CASTRNGGAEGTDTQYF. The CDR3 DNA reads TGCGCCAGCACCCGGAACGGGGGGGCCGAAGGCACAGATACGCAGTATTTT.

This chain uses TRBV10-3 with TRBJ2-7, with a possible D match to TRBD2 (5 bases). In germline, CDR1 is ENHRY, CDR2 SYGVKD. Trimming shortened V by 8 bases and J by 3 bases, and 14 bases separated the two germline ends. The CDR3 extends over 13 amino acids. CDR3 in amino acids: CAISEGEGYEQYF. In nucleotides, the CDR3 is TGTGCCATCTCAGAAGGTGAGGGCTACGAGCAGTACTTC.

The J gene is TRBJ2-2, the V gene TRBV30; perhaps TRBD1 as D (6 bases). Trimming took 5 bases from V and 4 from J, leaving 11 bases between them. CDR1 GTSNPN and CDR2 SVGIG come from the germline V gene (reference sequence). The CDR3 covers 13 residues. The CDR3 DNA follows: TGTGCCTGGTCTCGACAGGCCACCGGGGAGCTGTTTTTT. Translated, it gives CAWSRQATGELFF.

For this clone: This sample also contains other DNA sequences that code for the same CDR3. The chain has TRBV7-2 and TRBJ1-3; weak D call: TRBD1 (5 bases). This CDR3 is built from 16 residues. V was clipped by 1 base and J by 0 bases, with 10 bases between them. CDR1 SGHTA and CDR2 FQGNSA come from the germline V gene. This CDR3 reads CASSLGGGYSGNTIYF. The CDR3 region has the DNA TGTGCCAGCAGCTTAGGGGGCGGATACTCTGGAAACACCATATATTTT.

This clone was picked up one time. The gene calls are TRBV6-6 and TRBJ2-1; D unclear. The CDR3 sequence is 13 residues long. Trimming shortened V by 7 bases and J by 7 bases, and 14 bases separated the two germline ends. Germline V lookup: CDR1 MNHNY, CDR2 SVGAGI (reference sequence). The CDR3 DNA is TGTGCCAGCAACCAGCTAGTGATGAATGAGCAGTTCTTC. It specifies CASNQLVMNEQFF.

This chain links TRBV27 with TRBJ2-1, with D perhaps matching TRBD2 (6 bases). CDR1 and CDR2 (germline): MNHEY, SMNVEV (reference sequence). This CDR3 has 14 residues. The germline V and J ends were trimmed by 6 bases and 4 bases, with 13 bases remaining between them. The chain's CDR3 is CASRVRGSYNEQFF. The CDR3 coding sequence is TGTGCCAGCAGGGTGCGGGGAAGTTACAATGAGCAGTTCTTC.

The V and J genes are TRBV4-2 and TRBJ1-2; 9 nucleotides agree with TRBD1. CDR3 length: 16 residues. V was clipped by 6 bases and J by 4 bases; unmatched bases: 12. Germline-derived CDR1 and CDR2 are LGHNA and YNFKEQ. CDR3 DNA sequence: TGTGCCAGCAGTCAGATCGACACAGGGGGCTTCTATGGCTACACCTTC. Amino acid sequence: CASSQIDTGGFYGYTF.

The chain is built from TRBV12-3 or TRBV12-4 and TRBJ1-2, with 7 bases aligning to TRBD1. The CDR3 has 13 residues. Trimming at V came to 6 bases and at J to 4 bases, leaving 5 bases not matched to a gene. DNA for the CDR3: TGTGCCAGCAGGGGGGACAGTCGCTATGGCTACACCTTC. Its protein is CASRGDSRYGYTF.

This chain links TRBV11-1 with TRBJ2-1, with TRBD2 matching over 10 bases. Germline CDR1 reads SGHAT; CDR2 reads FQDESV (reference sequence). The CDR3 extends over 15 amino acids. V shed 5 bases, J shed 8 bases, and the junction held 9 bases outside the gene matches. CDR3 DNA: TGTGCCAGCAGCCTCACTAGCGGGATGGGCTATGAGCAGTTCTTC. The encoded protein is CASSLTSGMGYEQFF.

The J gene is TRBJ1-1, the V gene TRBV18, with D unresolved. This CDR3 comprises 16 residues. Germline V gene sequence: CDR1 KGHSH, CDR2 LQKENI. With 2 bases removed from V and 0 bases from J, the gap between germline ends came to 13 bases. This CDR3 reads CASSPTTDPMNTEAFF. CDR3 coding DNA: TGTGCCAGCTCACCAACCACAGACCCTATGAACACTGAAGCTTTCTTT.

This clone was observed a few times. The chain recombines TRBV6-6 with TRBJ1-2, with 12 bases lining up with TRBD1. The CDR3 spans 12 residues. The germline CDR1 and CDR2 sequences are MNHNY and SVGAGI (reference sequence). Losses at the gene ends were 6 bases for V and 7 bases for J; bases not matched to a gene: 0. The CDR3 protein is CASRGQGAGYTF. Written as DNA, the CDR3 is TGTGCCAGCAGGGGACAGGGGGCTGGCTACACCTTC.

The chain carries TRBV28 and TRBJ2-7, with a weak D call TRBD2 (5 bases). Germline assignment: CDR1 MDHEN and CDR2 SYDVKM. V was clipped by 5 bases and J by 3 bases, with 14 bases between them. This CDR3 is 14 amino acids long. This chain's CDR3 is CASSPTGKNYEQYF. The CDR3 DNA reads as TGTGCCAGCAGTCCAACCGGGAAGAACTACGAGCAGTACTTC.

The chain recombines TRBV7-9 with TRBJ1-6; D unclear. Between the trimmed V and J ends, which lost 2 bases and 7 bases, there was a span of 3 bases. Germline CDR1 reads SEHNR; CDR2 reads FQNEAQ (reference sequence). The CDR3 is made up of 12 amino acids. Written as DNA, the CDR3 is TGTGCCAGCAGCTTACTCAATTCACCCCTCCACTTT. It encodes CASSLLNSPLHF.